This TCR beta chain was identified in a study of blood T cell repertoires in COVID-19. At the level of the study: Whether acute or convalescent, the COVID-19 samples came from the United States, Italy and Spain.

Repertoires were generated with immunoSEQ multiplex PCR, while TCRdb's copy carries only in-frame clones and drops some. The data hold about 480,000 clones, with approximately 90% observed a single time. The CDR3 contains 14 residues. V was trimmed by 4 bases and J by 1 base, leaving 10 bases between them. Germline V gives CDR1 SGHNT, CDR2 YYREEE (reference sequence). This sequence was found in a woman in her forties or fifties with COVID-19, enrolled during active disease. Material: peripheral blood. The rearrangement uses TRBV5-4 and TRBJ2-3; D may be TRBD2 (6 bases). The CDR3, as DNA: TGTGCCAGCAGCCGGGAGATTGGCACAGATACGCAGTATTTT. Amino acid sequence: CASSREIGTDTQYF.